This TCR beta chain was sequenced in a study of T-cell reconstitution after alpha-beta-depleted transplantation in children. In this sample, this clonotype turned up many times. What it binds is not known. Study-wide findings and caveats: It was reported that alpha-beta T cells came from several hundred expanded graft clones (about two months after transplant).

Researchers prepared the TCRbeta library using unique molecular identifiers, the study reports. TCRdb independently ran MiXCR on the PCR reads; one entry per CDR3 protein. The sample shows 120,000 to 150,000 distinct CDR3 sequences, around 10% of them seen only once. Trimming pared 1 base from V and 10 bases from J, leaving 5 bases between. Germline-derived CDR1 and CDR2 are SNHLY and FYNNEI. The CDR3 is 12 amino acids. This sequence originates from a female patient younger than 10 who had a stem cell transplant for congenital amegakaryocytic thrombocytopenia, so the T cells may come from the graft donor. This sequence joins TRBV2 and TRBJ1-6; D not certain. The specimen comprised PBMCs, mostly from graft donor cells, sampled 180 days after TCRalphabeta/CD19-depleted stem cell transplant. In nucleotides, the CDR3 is TGTGCCAGCAGTGAAGGGCAATCACCCCTCCACTTT. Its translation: CASSEGQSPLHF.